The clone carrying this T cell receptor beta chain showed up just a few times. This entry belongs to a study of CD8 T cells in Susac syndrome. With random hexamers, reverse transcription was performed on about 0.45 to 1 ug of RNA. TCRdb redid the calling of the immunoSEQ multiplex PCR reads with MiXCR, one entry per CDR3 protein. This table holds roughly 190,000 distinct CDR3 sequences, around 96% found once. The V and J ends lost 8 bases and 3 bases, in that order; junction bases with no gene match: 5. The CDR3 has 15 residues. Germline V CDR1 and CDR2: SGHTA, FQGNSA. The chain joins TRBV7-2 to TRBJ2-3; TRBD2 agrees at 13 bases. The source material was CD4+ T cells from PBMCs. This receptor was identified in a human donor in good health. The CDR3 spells CASRRTSGSTDTQYF. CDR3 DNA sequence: TGTGCCAGCCGGAGGACTAGCGGGAGTACAGATACGCAGTATTTT. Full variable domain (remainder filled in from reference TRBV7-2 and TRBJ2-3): GAGVSQSPSNKVTEKGKDVELRCDPISGHTALYWYRQSLGQGLEFLIYFQGNSAPDKSGLPSDRFSAERTGGSVSTLTIQRTQQEDSAVYLCASRRTSGSTDTQYFGPGTRLTVL.